Below, one T cell receptor (beta chain) is given with its context. CD8 cells classed as naive were CD45RO-negative and positively selected for CCR7, excluding terminally differentiated effector memory CD45RA+ cells. Clones were read by immunoSEQ multiplex PCR, and TCRdb kept only the in-frame ones, dropping some. This sample carries about 2 million clones, about 95% of them seen once, and the ten largest clones take about 1.1%. V gave up 7 bases and J gave up 4 bases, with 15 bases separating them. Per the germline V gene, CDR1 is SGHDT and CDR2 is YYEEEE. The CDR3 consists of 14 residues. The sample is drawn from a study of shared clonotypes between healthy human individuals.

The specimen sequenced was naive CD8+ T cells sorted from blood. The clonotype comes from a man aged 18-30 years in good health. The chain is built from TRBV5-6 and TRBJ2-1; the D call may be TRBD1 or TRBD2 (5 bases each). CDR3 sequence reads: CASERGTAYNEQFF. CDR3 sequence (DNA): TGTGCCAGCGAGAGAGGGACGGCATACAATGAGCAGTTCTTC.